The 22 T cell receptor beta chains presented below share a single source sample, sequenced in a study of blood T cell repertoires in COVID-19. Libraries were prepared by immunoSEQ multiplex PCR; TCRdb keeps only in-frame clonotypes and omits some of them. The data show over 250,000 clones, roughly nine tenths seen once. Sample: peripheral blood. These receptors came from a woman aged 30 to 39 with COVID-19, enrolled during active disease.

The CDR3 is CASIPDRSYNEQFF. In nucleotides, the CDR3 is TGTGCCAGCATACCGGACAGGTCTTACAATGAGCAGTTCTTC. This chain joins TRBV25-1 and TRBJ2-1; TRBD1 agrees at 7 bases. After removal of 7 bases from V and 4 bases from J, the junction contained 7 bases not matched to a gene. CDR3 length: 14 amino acids. The V gene's germline CDR1 is MGHDK and CDR2 SYGVNS.

The chain links TRBV3-1 (or the pseudogene TRBV3-2) to TRBJ1-1; D gene unclear. V dropped 1 base and J dropped 5 bases, with 8 bases sitting between them. CDR3 length equals 13 residues. CDR1 LGHDT and CDR2 YNNKEL come from the germline V gene (reference sequence). The CDR3 loop reads CASSQAGFTEAFF. In DNA, the CDR3 is TGTGCCAGCAGCCAAGCCGGGTTTACTGAAGCTTTCTTT.

Remarks on this clone: A read error is likely, as this CDR3 ends without the conserved phenylalanine or tryptophan. No DNA is shown, since the ends of the CDR3 on it are uncertain; the CDR3 is the one TCRdb lists. This chain uses TRBV11-2 with TRBJ1-2. Per germline, CDR1 SGHAT and CDR2 FQNNGV. The CDR3 is 11 amino acids in total, end residues counted. The CDR3 here is CASNSGGDSFL.

The chain employs TRBV5-5 and TRBJ1-6, with a weak D call TRBD1 (5 bases). Germline assignment: CDR1 SGHKS and CDR2 YYEKEE (reference sequence). CDR3 size: 14 residues. The V end lost 4 bases, the J end lost 5 bases, and 10 bases lay between the germline ends. The CDR3 loop reads CASSADINNSPLHF. The CDR3 DNA reads TGTGCCAGCAGCGCGGACATAAATAATTCACCCCTCCACTTT.

V usage is TRBV12-5 and J usage is TRBJ1-2, with D possibly matching TRBD1 (5 bases). In germline, CDR1 is LGHNT, CDR2 FRNRAP. Trimming shortened V by 1 base and J by 6 bases, and 9 bases separated the two germline ends. The CDR3 covers 13 residues. This CDR3 reads CASGLGGQDGYTF. CDR3 sequence (DNA): TGTGCTAGTGGTTTGGGCGGACAAGATGGCTACACCTTC.

This chain uses TRBV4-1 with TRBJ2-7; D is possibly TRBD1 (5 bases). The CDR3 extends over 14 amino acids. Trimming stripped 1 base from V and 0 bases from J, with 7 bases between. CDR1 is MGHRA, CDR2 YSYEKL, per germline. The CDR3 DNA sequence: TGCGCCAGCAGCCAAGGGGGCAGCTCCTACGAGCAGTACTTC. Translating it yields CASSQGGSSYEQYF.

This chain joins TRBV4-1 and TRBJ1-4; no clear D. CDR1 and CDR2 (germline): MGHRA, YSYEKL. The CDR3 extends over 16 amino acids. V was trimmed by 4 bases and J by 0 bases, leaving 12 bases between them. The CDR3 DNA is TGCGCCAGCAGCCCCAGACAAGCCGCAACTAATGAAAAACTGTTTTTT. The encoded protein is CASSPRQAATNEKLFF.

The CDR3 protein is CASSLRTGGDYGYTF. CDR3 nucleotides: TGTGCCAGCAGCCTACGGACAGGGGGAGACTATGGCTACACCTTC. The chain recombines TRBV5-4 with TRBJ1-2, with 10 bases identical to TRBD1. Trimming removed 4 bases from V and 3 bases from J; junction bases left unmatched: 6. The CDR3 has 15 amino acids. Looked up from germline, CDR1 is SGHNT and CDR2 is YYREEE (reference sequence).

This clone was picked up one time. This chain links TRBV5-4 with TRBJ2-3; 10 bases are shared with TRBD1. The junction had 4 bases not matched to a gene; V was cut back by 2 bases and J by 4 bases. The CDR3 is 15 residues long. Germline CDR1 and CDR2: SGHNT and YYREEE (reference sequence). CDR3 in amino acids: CASSFDRGHPDTQYF. CDR3 coding DNA: TGTGCCAGCAGCTTTGACAGGGGGCACCCAGATACGCAGTATTTT.

This clone was seen only once. The rearrangement uses TRBV15 and TRBJ2-7; a weak D match, TRBD1 (7 bases). Germline V gene sequence: CDR1 LNHNV, CDR2 YYDKDF (reference sequence). V lost 4 bases to trimming and J lost 1 base, with 14 bases between them. The CDR3 spans 15 residues. The CDR3 protein is CATSKYRGLSYEQYF. The DNA of the CDR3 is TGTGCCACCAGCAAGTACAGGGGACTTTCCTACGAGCAGTACTTC.

The V gene is TRBV5-6, the J gene TRBJ2-7; TRBD1 might be the D (5 bases). Germline CDR1 SGHDT, CDR2 YYEEEE. The CDR3 extends over 11 amino acids. The V and J ends lost 5 bases and 6 bases respectively, with 9 bases between them. In DNA form, the CDR3 reads TGTGCCAGCAGTTTAGGGGCCGAGCAGTACTTC. This encodes CASSLGAEQYF.

The chain has TRBV13 and TRBJ1-5, with D unclear. This CDR3 has 16 amino acids. From germline, CDR1 is PRHDT and CDR2 FYEKMQ (reference sequence). With 0 bases removed from V and 4 bases from J, the gap between germline ends came to 13 bases. This chain's CDR3 is CASSLGPARVNQPQHF. The CDR3 DNA reads TGTGCCAGCAGCTTAGGACCCGCACGGGTTAATCAGCCCCAGCATTTT.

V gene TRBV7-2 combines with J gene TRBJ1-1; possibly TRBD1 for D (6 bases). The CDR3 has 17 amino acids. Trimming cost V 5 bases and J 3 bases, with 22 bases left between them. The germline V gene encodes CDR1 SGHTA and CDR2 FQGNSA. CDR3 sequence: CASSPPWGGRGDTEAFF. For the CDR3, the DNA is TGTGCCAGCAGCCCACCCTGGGGGGGGCGAGGCGACACTGAAGCTTTCTTT.

The chain couples TRBV3-1 (or the pseudogene TRBV3-2) to TRBJ2-1; perhaps TRBD2 as D (6 bases). The germline gives CDR1 LGHDT, CDR2 YNNKEL (reference sequence). Trimming stripped 4 bases from V and 8 bases from J, with 15 bases between. This CDR3 is built from 14 residues. Written as DNA, the CDR3 is TGTGCCAGCAGCCGAGCTAGAGGCGGGGATGAGCAGTTCTTC. It is translated as CASSRARGGDEQFF.

The gene calls are TRBV24-1 and TRBJ2-7, with no clear D. This CDR3 comprises 16 residues. Trimming stripped 9 bases from V and 2 bases from J, with 22 bases between. Per the germline V gene, CDR1 is KGHDR and CDR2 is SFDVKD. The CDR3 DNA is TGTGCCACCGGATTGAGAGCCCCATACAGTGCCTACGAGCAGTACTTC. Residues: CATGLRAPYSAYEQYF.

The genes are TRBV7-9 and TRBJ2-7; 8 bases align to TRBD2. V lost 5 bases to trimming and J lost 5 bases; unmatched junction nucleotides: 14. The CDR3 has 16 amino acids. From germline, CDR1 is SEHNR and CDR2 FQNEAQ (reference sequence). The CDR3 sequence: CASSALLAGRGDEQYF. Here the CDR3 DNA reads TGTGCCAGCAGCGCTCTCTTAGCGGGAAGGGGAGACGAGCAGTACTTC.

The chain combines TRBV4-2 with TRBJ1-4; D remains ambiguous. Deletions cut 4 bases from V and 7 bases from J, with 7 bases between. The CDR3 has 12 residues. CDR1 is LGHNA and CDR2 is YNFKEQ in the germline V gene. The CDR3 DNA reads TGTGCCAGCAGCCCGGAGTTTGAAAAACTGTTTTTT. It specifies CASSPEFEKLFF.

The chain uses TRBV6-5 and TRBJ2-5; a possible D gene is TRBD2 (6 bases). V lost 7 bases, J lost 4 bases, and 13 bases lay in between. There are 13 residues in the CDR3. Germline-derived CDR1 and CDR2 are MNHEY and SVGAGI. CDR3 protein: CASIGGFRETQYF. The CDR3 coding sequence is TGTGCCAGCATCGGAGGGTTTCGAGAGACCCAGTACTTC.

As DNA, the CDR3 is TGTGCCAGCAGGATCCCCGGGGGAGAAAAACTGTTTTTT. Translating gives CASRIPGGEKLFF. V gene TRBV6-5 combines with J gene TRBJ1-4; maybe TRBD1 (5 bases). Germline assignment: CDR1 MNHEY and CDR2 SVGAGI. CDR3 length: 13 residues. V was trimmed by 6 bases and J by 8 bases, leaving 13 bases between them.

This clone was found once. This rearrangement joins TRBV3-1 (or the pseudogene TRBV3-2) to TRBJ1-1, with a possible D match to TRBD1 (5 bases). The germline V gene has CDR1 LGHDT and CDR2 YNNKEL (reference sequence). The CDR3 is 14 amino acids. Trimming shortened V by 4 bases and J by 1 base, and 10 bases separated the two germline ends. The CDR3 nucleotides are TGTGCCAGCAGCCGGGTAGACAGGAACACTGAAGCTTTCTTT. Its protein is CASSRVDRNTEAFF.

V is TRBV12-3 or TRBV12-4 and J is TRBJ1-1, with D tentatively TRBD1 (6 bases). The germline V and J ends were trimmed by 5 bases and 8 bases, with 9 bases remaining between them. CDR3 length: 11 residues. Here the CDR3 reads CASSHGTEAFF. The CDR3 region has the DNA TGTGCCAGCAGTCACGGGACAGAAGCTTTCTTT.

V gene TRBV10-2 combines with J gene TRBJ1-6; TRBD1 is a possible D gene (5 bases). Germline V gene data show CDR1 as WSHSY and CDR2 as SAAADI. The CDR3 totals 14 residues. The V gene lost 2 bases and the J gene lost 7 bases, with 9 bases spanning the gap. This CDR3 is CASSEDRKNSPLHF. CDR3 nucleotide sequence: TGCGCCAGCAGTGAGGACAGAAAAAATTCACCCCTCCACTTT.